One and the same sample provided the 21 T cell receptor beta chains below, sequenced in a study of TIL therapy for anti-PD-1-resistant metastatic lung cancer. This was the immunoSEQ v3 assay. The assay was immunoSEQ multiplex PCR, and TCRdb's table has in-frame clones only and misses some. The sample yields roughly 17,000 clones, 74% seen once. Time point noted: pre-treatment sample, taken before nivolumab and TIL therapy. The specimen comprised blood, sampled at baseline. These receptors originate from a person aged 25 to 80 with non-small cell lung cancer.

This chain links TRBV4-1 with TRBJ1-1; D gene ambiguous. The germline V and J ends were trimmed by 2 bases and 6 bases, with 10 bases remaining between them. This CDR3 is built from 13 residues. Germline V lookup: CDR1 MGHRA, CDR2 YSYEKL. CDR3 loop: CASSQTGRPEAFF. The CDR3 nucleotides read TGCGCCAGCAGCCAAACGGGTCGGCCTGAAGCTTTCTTT.

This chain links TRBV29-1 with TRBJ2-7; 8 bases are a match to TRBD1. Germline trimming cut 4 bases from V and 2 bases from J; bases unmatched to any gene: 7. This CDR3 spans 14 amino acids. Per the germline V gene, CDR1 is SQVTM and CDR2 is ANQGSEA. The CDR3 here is CSVVQQGATYEQYF. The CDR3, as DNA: TGCAGCGTTGTACAGCAGGGGGCGACCTACGAGCAGTACTTC.

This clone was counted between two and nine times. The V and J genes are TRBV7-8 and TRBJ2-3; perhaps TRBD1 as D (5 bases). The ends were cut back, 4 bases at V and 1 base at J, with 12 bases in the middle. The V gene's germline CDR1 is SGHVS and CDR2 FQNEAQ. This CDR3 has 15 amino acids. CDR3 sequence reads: CASSSRVSGTDTQYF. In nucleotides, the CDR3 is TGTGCCAGCAGCTCCAGGGTGAGCGGCACAGATACGCAGTATTTT.

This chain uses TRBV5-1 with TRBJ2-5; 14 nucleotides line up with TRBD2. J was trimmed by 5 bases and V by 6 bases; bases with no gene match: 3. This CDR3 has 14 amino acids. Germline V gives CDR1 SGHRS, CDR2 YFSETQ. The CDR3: CASNGLAGGETQYF. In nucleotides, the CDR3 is TGCGCCAGCAATGGACTAGCGGGGGGTGAGACCCAGTACTTC.

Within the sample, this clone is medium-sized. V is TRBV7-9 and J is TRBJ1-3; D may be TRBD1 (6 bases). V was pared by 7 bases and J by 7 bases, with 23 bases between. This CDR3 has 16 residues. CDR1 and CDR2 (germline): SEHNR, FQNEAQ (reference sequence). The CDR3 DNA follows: TGTGCCAGCAAGGGGTTTAATCCGGCCCAGGGGAACACCATATATTTT. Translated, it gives CASKGFNPAQGNTIYF.

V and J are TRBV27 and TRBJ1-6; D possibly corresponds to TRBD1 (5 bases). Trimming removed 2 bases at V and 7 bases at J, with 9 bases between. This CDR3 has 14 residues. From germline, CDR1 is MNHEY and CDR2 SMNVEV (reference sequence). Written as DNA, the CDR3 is TGTGCCAGCAGTTTAGGGACGGTGAATTCACCCCTCCACTTT. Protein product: CASSLGTVNSPLHF.

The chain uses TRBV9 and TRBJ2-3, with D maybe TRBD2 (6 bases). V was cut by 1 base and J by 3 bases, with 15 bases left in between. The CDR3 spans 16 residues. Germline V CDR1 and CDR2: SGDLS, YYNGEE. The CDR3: CASSVLDLGGTDTQYF. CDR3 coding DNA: TGTGCCAGCAGCGTACTCGATTTGGGGGGAACAGATACGCAGTATTTT.

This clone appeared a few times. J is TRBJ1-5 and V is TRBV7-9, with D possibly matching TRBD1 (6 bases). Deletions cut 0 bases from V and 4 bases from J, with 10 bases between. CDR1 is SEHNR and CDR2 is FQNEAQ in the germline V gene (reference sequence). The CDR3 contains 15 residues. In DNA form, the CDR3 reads TGTGCCAGCAGCTTAGCGCTAACAGGGAATCAGCCCCAGCATTTT. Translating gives CASSLALTGNQPQHF.

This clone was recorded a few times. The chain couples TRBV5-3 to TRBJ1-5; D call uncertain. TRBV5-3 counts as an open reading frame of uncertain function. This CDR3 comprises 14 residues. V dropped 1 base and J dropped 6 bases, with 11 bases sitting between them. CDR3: CARSLRRVFQPQHF. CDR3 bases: TGTGCCAGAAGCTTGAGAAGGGTTTTTCAGCCCCAGCATTTT.

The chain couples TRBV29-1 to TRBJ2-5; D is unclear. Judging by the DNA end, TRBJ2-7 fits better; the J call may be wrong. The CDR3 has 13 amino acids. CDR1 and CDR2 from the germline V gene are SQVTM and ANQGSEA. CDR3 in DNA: TGCAGCGTTCGGAAAGATTTGTCCTACGAGCAGTACTTC. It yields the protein CSVRKDLSYEQYF.

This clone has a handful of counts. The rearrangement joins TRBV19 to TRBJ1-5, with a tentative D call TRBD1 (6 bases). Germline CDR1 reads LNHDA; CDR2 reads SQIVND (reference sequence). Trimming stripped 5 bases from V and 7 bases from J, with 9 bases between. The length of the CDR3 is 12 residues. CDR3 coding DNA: TGTGCCAGTAGTCCACAGGGCCAGCCCCAGCATTTT. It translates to CASSPQGQPQHF.

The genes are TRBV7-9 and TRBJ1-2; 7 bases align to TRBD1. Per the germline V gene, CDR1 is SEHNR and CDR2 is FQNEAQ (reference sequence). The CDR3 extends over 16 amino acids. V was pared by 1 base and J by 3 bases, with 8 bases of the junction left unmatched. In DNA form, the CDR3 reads TGTGCCAGCAGCTTAGTCAGGGAGACAGGGTACTATGGCTACACCTTC. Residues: CASSLVRETGYYGYTF.

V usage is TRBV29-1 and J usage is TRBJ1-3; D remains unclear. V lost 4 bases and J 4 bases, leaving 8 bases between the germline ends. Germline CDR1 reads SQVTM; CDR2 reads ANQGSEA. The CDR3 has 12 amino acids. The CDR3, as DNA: TGCAGCGTTGTTTTCGGAGGAAACACCATATATTTT. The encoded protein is CSVVFGGNTIYF.

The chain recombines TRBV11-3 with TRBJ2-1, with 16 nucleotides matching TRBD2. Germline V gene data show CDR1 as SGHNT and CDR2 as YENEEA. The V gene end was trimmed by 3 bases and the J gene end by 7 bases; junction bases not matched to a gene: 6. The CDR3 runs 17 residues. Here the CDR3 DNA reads TGTGCCAGCAGCTTCCCGGGACTAGCGGGGGGGCCTAATGAGCAGTTCTTC. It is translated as CASSFPGLAGGPNEQFF.

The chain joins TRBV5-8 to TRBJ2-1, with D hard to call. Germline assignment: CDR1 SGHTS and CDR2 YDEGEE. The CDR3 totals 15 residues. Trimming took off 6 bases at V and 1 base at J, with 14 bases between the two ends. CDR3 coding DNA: TGTGCCAGCAACACCCGGCGTGGATCCTACAATGAGCAGTTCTTC. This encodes CASNTRRGSYNEQFF.

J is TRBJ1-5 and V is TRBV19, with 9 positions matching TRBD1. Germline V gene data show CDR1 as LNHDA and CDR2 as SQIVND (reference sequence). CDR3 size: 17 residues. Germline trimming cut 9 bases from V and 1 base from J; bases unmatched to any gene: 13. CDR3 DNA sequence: TGTGCCAGACGGACAGGGGCCCCACTATCCAGCAATCAGCCCCAGCATTTT. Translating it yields CARRTGAPLSSNQPQHF.

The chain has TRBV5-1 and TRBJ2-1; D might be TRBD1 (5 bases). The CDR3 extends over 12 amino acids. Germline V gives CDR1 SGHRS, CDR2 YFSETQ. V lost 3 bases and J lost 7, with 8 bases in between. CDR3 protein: CASSSQGNEQFF. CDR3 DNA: TGCGCCAGCAGCTCTCAGGGTAATGAGCAGTTCTTC.

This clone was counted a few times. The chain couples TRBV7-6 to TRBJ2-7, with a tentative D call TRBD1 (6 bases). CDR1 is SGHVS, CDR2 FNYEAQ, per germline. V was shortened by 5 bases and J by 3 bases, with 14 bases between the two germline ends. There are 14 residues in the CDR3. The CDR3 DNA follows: TGTGCCAGCAGCCCCACAGGGATTCTCTACGAGCAGTACTTC. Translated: CASSPTGILYEQYF.

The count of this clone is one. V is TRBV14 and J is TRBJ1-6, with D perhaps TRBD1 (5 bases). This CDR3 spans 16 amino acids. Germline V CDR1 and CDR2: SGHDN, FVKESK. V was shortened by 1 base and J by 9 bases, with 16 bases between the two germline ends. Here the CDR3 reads CASSQGGTRRGSPLHF. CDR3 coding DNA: TGTGCCAGCAGCCAAGGGGGGACGAGACGAGGTTCACCCCTCCACTTT.

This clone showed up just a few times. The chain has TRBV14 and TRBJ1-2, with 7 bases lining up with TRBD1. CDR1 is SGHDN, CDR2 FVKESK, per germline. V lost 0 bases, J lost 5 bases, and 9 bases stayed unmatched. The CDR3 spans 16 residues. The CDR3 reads CASSQDSRGGGYGYTF. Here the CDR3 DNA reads TGTGCCAGCAGCCAAGATTCACGAGGGGGCGGGTATGGCTACACCTTC. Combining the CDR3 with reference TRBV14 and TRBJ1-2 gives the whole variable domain EAGVTQFPSHSVIEKGQTVTLRCDPISGHDNLYWYRRVMGKEIKFLLHFVKESKQDESGMPNNRFLAERTGGTYSTLKVQPAELEDSGVYFCASSQDSRGGGYGYTFGSGTRLTVV.

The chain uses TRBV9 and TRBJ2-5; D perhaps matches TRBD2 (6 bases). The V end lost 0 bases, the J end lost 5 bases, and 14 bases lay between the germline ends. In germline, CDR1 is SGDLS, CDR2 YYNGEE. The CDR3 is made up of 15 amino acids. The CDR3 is CASSVDGGRVETQYF. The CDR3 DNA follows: TGTGCCAGCAGCGTAGACGGGGGACGTGTCGAGACCCAGTACTTC.